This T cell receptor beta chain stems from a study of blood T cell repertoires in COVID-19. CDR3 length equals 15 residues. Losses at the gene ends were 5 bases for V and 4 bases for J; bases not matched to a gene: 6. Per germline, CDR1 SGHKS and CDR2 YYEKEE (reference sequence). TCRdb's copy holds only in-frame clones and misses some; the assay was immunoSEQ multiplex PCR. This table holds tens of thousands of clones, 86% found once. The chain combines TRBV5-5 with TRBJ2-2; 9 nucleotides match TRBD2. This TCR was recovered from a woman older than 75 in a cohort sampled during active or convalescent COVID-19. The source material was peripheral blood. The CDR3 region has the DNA TGTGCCAGCAGAATCCTAGCGGGGTTCACCGGGGAGCTGTTTTTT. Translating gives CASRILAGFTGELFF.